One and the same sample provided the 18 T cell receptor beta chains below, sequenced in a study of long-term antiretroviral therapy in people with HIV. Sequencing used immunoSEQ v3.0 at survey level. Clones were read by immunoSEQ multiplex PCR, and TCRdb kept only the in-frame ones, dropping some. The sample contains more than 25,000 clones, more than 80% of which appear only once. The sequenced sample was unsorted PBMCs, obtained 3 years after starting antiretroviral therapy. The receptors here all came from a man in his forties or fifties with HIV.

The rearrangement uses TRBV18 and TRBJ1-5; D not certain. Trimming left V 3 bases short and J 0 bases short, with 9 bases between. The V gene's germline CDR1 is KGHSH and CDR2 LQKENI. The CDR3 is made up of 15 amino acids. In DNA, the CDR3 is TGTGCCAGCTCACCCGGTCCTGATAGCAATCAGCCCCAGCATTTT. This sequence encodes CASSPGPDSNQPQHF.

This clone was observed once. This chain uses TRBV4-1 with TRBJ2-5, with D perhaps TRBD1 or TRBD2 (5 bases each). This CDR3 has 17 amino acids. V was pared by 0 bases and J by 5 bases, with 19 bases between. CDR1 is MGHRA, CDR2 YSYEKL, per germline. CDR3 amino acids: CASSQDNSIGAIETQYF. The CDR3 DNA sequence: TGCGCCAGCAGCCAAGATAATTCCATCGGGGCTATCGAGACCCAGTACTTC.

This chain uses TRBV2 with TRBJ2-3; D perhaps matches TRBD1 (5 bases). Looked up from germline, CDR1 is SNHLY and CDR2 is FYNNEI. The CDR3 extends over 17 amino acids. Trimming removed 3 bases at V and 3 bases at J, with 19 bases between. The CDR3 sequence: CASSDLREDSQTDTQYF. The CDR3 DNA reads TGTGCCAGCAGTGATCTCAGGGAAGATTCTCAGACAGATACGCAGTATTTT.

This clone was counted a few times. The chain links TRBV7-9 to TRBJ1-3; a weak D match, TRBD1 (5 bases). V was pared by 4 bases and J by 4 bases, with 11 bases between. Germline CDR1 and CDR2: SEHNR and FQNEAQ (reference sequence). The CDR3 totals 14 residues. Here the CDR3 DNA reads TGTGCCAGCAGCTCCTCGTGGGGCGGAAACACCATATATTTT. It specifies CASSSSWGGNTIYF.

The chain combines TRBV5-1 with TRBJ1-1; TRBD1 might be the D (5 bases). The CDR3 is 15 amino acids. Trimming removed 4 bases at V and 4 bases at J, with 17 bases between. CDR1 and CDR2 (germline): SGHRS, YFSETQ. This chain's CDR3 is CASSPGSGAGTEAFF. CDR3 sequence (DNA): TGCGCCAGCAGCCCCGGGTCCGGGGCAGGCACTGAAGCTTTCTTT.

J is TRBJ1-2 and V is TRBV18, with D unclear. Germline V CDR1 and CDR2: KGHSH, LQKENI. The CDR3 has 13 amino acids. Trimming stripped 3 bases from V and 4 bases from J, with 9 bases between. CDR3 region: CASSPAGRYGYTF. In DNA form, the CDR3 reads TGTGCCAGCTCACCGGCAGGCCGCTATGGCTACACCTTC.

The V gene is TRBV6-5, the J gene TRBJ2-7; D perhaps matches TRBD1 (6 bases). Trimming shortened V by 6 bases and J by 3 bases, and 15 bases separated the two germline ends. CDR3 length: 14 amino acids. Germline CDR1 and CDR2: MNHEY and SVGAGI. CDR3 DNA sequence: TGTGCCAGCAGGGCCGGGACATCTTACTACGAGCAGTACTTC. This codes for CASRAGTSYYEQYF.

CDR3: CASSQVRGSSYEQYF. The CDR3 region has the DNA TGTGCCAGCAGCCAGGTCAGGGGGAGCTCCTACGAGCAGTACTTC. The chain couples TRBV14 to TRBJ2-7, with TRBD1 identical over 7 bases. The CDR3 covers 15 residues. The germline CDR1 and CDR2 sequences are SGHDN and FVKESK. Trimming removed 3 bases from V and 0 bases from J; junction bases left unmatched: 5.

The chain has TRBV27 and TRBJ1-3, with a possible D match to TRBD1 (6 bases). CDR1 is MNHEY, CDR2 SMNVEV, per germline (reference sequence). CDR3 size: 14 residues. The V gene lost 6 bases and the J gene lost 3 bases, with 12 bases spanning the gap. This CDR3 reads CASSRGGVGNTIYF. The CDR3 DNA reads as TGTGCCAGCAGCAGAGGGGGTGTTGGAAACACCATATATTTT.

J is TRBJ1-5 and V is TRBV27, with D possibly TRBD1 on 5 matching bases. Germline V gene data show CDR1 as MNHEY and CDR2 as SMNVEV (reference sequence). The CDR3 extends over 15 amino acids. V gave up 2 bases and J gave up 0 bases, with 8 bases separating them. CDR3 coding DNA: TGTGCCAGCAGTTTAGGGGGTTATAGCAATCAGCCCCAGCATTTT. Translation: CASSLGGYSNQPQHF.

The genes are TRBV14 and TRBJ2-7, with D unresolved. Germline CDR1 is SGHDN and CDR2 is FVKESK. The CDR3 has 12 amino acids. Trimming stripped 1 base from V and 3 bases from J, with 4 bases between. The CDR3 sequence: CASSQGHYEQYF. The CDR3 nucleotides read TGTGCCAGCAGCCAAGGGCACTACGAGCAGTACTTC.

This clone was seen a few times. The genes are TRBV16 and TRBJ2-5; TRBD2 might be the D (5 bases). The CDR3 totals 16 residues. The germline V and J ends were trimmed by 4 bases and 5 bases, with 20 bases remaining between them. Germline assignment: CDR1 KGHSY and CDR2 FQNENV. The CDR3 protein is CASSPFREPYKETQYF. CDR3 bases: TGTGCCAGCAGCCCGTTCCGGGAACCCTACAAGGAGACCCAGTACTTC. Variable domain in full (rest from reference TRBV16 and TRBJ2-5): GEEVAQTPKHLVRGEGQKAKLYCAPIKGHSYVFWYQQVLKNEFKFLISFQNENVFDETGMPKERFSAKCLPNSPCSLEIQATKLEDSAVYFCASSPFREPYKETQYFGPGTRLLVL.

The CDR3 loop reads CASSERALSNQPQHF. The CDR3 coding sequence is TGTGCCAGCAGTGAACGTGCACTTAGCAATCAGCCCCAGCATTTT. The chain combines TRBV6-1 with TRBJ1-5; no clear D. Germline CDR1 is MNHNS and CDR2 is SASEGT. The CDR3 extends over 15 amino acids. V was shortened by 2 bases and J by 0 bases, with 8 bases between the two germline ends.

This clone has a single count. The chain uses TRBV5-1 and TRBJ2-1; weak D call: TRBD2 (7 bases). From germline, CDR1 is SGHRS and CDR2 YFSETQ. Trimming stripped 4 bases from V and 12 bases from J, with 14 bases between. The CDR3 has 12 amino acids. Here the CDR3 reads CASSGEGVGQFF. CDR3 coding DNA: TGCGCCAGCAGCGGGGAGGGGGTAGGGCAGTTCTTC.

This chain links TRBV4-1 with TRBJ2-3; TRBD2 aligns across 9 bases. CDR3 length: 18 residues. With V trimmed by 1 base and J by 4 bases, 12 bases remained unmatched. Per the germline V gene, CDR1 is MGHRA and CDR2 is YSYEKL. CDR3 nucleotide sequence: TGCGCCAGCAGCCAAGTTTCCCTAGCGGGACGTCGGGCAGATACGCAGTATTTT. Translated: CASSQVSLAGRRADTQYF.

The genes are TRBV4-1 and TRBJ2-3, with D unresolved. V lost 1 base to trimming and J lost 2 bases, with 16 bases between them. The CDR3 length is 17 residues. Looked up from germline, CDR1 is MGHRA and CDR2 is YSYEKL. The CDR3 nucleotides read TGCGCCAGCAGCCAAGTTCTCGGGCAGGCCCTCACAGATACGCAGTATTTT. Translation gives CASSQVLGQALTDTQYF.

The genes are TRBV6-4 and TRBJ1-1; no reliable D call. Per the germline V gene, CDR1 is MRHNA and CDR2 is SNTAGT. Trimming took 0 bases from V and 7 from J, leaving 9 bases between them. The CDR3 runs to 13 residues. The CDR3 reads CASSDSTVDEAFF. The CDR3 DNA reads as TGTGCCAGCAGTGACTCGACGGTGGATGAAGCTTTCTTT.

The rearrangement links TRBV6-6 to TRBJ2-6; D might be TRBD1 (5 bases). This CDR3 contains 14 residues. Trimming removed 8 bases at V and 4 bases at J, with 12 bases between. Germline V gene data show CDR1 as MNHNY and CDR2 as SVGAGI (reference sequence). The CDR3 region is CASAQGSGANVLTF. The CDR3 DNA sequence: TGTGCCAGCGCCCAGGGCTCGGGGGCCAACGTCCTGACTTTC.